The T cell receptor (beta chain) under discussion was sequenced for a study of T cell therapy after organ transplantation. Trimming removed 3 bases from V and 5 bases from J, with 5 bases in between. This CDR3 contains 11 residues. Germline CDR1 reads SGHAT; CDR2 reads FQNNGV. Worth noting for this clone: No antigen is known for it.

Generated by immunoSEQ multiplex PCR, the TCRdb table keeps only in-frame clones and is missing some. The sample records about 48,000 clones, about 94% being singletons. The clonotype comes from a human patient who had received a solid organ transplant and had CMV disease. J is TRBJ2-7 and V is TRBV11-2; D gene ambiguous. This specimen was CD8+ T cells from blood, taken before autologous CMV-specific T cell therapy. The CDR3 here is CASSLYHEQYF. DNA of the CDR3: TGTGCCAGCAGCTTGTACCACGAGCAGTACTTC.